This TCR beta chain was captured in a study of metastatic and nonmetastatic thyroid tumors. Background on the study: Across peripheral blood and tumor or nodule tissue samples taken from malignant and benign thyroid patients, the repertoires were compared with one another. Overall study findings and caveats: As reported, TCR beta diversity in blood and tumor was significantly higher in malignant thyroid tumors than in benign nodules.

This clone occurred many times. Its antigen is unidentified. No treatment of any kind had been given to any patient before thyroid surgery. In the authors' workflow: A distant-metastasis classifier for papillary thyroid cancer was built using CDR3 differences across clinicopathological groups. TCRdb re-called clones via MiXCR from the PCR reads. TCRdb, rather than the study authors, made the V and J calls. Of about 39,000 clones in the sample, 15% to 20% were seen once. The CDR3 contains 9 residues. Trimming left V 5 bases short and J 8 bases short, with 2 bases between. Germline V gene data show CDR1 as MDHEN and CDR2 as SYDVKM.

This sequence joins TRBV28 and TRBJ2-3, with D hard to call. What was sequenced was blood. The clonotype was recovered from a female donor with papillary thyroid cancer or a benign thyroid nodule (not recorded which). Some clones in this sample may be carry-over from other donors' samples. CDR3 sequence reads: CASSPTQYF. Written as DNA, the CDR3 is TGTGCCAGCAGTCCTACGCAGTATTTT.